This T cell receptor (beta chain) came from a study of T cells in tuberculosis (dated by TCRdb to the late 2010s). Context from the whole study: The study combined CD1B tetramers and high-throughput TCR immunosequencing to characterize T cells specific for the mycobacterial lipid antigen glucose monomycolate (GMM).

After being thawed and rested overnight, PBMC were stained with GMM-loaded CD1B tetramer, a Live/Dead dye and anti-CD3, and were then sorted on a FACS Aria II. C32 glucose monomycolate purified from Rhodococcus equi was loaded onto CD1B tetramers. Before cryopreservation, the PBMC used for tetramer sorting had been depleted of CD14-expressing monocytes as part of a separate study. From each donor, 85,000 to 100,000 tetramer-negative cells were sorted and were analyzed alongside the tetramer-positive cells. GMM-loaded CD1B tetramers were used to sort antigen-specific T cells from a few healthy South African adults. Because TCR-alpha and TCR-beta chains were sequenced unpaired, no chain pairing information was available. The immunoSEQ multiplex PCR assay was used to generate TCR libraries, with TCR-beta and/or TCR-alpha/delta assays applied to each sample. The Illumina high-throughput platform was used to sequence the amplified TCR libraries. On the authors' methods: Clustering and dimensionality reduction relied on pairwise TCRdist distances among GMM-specific receptors from T cells that were either sorted ex vivo or expanded in vitro. Sequence motifs, defined by gene usage and CDR3 content, were tested for enrichment in tetramer-positive compared with tetramer-negative populations. TCRdb retrieved this table from immuneACCESS and kept in-frame rearrangements only. Not all clones are present; in checked studies, unresolved V genes account for under half, and no reason is known for the remainder. The DNA was the basis for D and trimming; V, J and clone size are from that table. The sample table records tens of thousands of clones; 81% of these occur just once. The ten largest clones add up to 13% of the sample.

Study-wide conclusions, independent of this receptor: T cells that bind the CD1B-GMM tetramer with low affinity may not have been captured by the stringent sort gate.

Cut back by 0 bases and 1 base, the V and J ends lie 11 bases apart. The germline V gene yields SGDLS for CDR1 and YYNGEE for CDR2. Its CDR3 holds 16 amino acids, cysteine through phenylalanine. Left in the record is the CDR3 DNA by itself, 48 bases read in frame from the first base. In the case of this clone: No much larger clone exists at a distance of one base, and base qualities are not known.

Sequences were obtained from CD1b-GMM tetramer-negative cells sorted from PBMCs. The cell subset or site label here, explained by the study, means: T cells not binding CD1B-GMM tetramer, sorted from same donor. The TCR sequence derives from an adult woman with latent tuberculosis. Recombination connected TRBV9 to TRBJ1-3; TRBD1 could be the D gene, as 5 bases match. The CDR3 reads as follows: CASSVGGGGSGNTIYF. The bases are TGTGCCAGCAGCGTAGGTGGGGGAGGGTCTGGAAACACCATATATTTT.